Listed below are T cell receptor beta chains from one sample, sequenced in a study of blood T cells in healthy people across ages. TCRdb itself ran the 5' RACE reads through MiXCR, one entry per CDR3 protein. The sample lists around 1,500,000 distinct CDR3 sequences; 35% to 45% were seen once. Sequences were obtained from blood. All receptors come from a woman in her late teens or twenties in good health. Each CDR3 is given with its conserved first and last residue. D genes are given only for firm matches. Only some rows state a clone size, as once, few, many or a class for expanded clones.

J gene: TRBJ2-5
D gene: TRBD1
clone size: many
V gene: TRBV7-2
CDR3 protein: CASSLAGQPSGEQYF
CDR3 DNA: TGTGCCAGCAGCTTAGCGGGACAGCCTAGTGGAGAGCAGTACTTC

J gene: TRBJ2-4
D gene: .
clone size: .
V gene: TRBV5-4
CDR3 protein: CASSLARFGNIQYF
CDR3 DNA: TGTGCCAGCAGCTTGGCGAGATTTGGAAACATTCAGTACTTC

J gene: TRBJ2-7
D gene: .
clone size: .
V gene: TRBV20-1
CDR3 protein: CSARRPDRYEQYF
CDR3 DNA: TGCAGTGCCCGACGTCCCGACCGCTACGAGCAGTACTTC

J gene: TRBJ2-1
D gene: TRBD1
clone size: .
V gene: TRBV24-1
CDR3 protein: CATSDRDRGYLTEQFF
CDR3 DNA: TGTGCCACCAGTGATCGGGACAGGGGGTACCTCACTGAGCAGTTCTTC

J gene: TRBJ2-1
D gene: TRBD2
clone size: .
V gene: TRBV13
CDR3 protein: CASSPVQASGGLFF
CDR3 DNA: TGTGCCAGCAGCCCCGTACAGGCTAGCGGGGGGTTGTTCTTC

J gene: TRBJ1-5
D gene: .
clone size: few
V gene: TRBV6-6
CDR3 protein: CASSTYRDQPQHF
CDR3 DNA: TGTGCCAGCAGTACTTATAGGGATCAGCCCCAGCATTTT

J gene: TRBJ2-7
D gene: .
clone size: .
V gene: TRBV4-1
CDR3 protein: CASSQGEGAVYEQYF
CDR3 DNA: TGCGCCAGCAGCCAAGGGGAGGGGGCGGTTTACGAGCAGTACTTC

J gene: TRBJ2-3
D gene: TRBD2
clone size: few
V gene: TRBV20-1
CDR3 protein: CSARDRLAGHTDTQYF
CDR3 DNA: TGCAGTGCTAGAGATAGGCTAGCGGGGCACACAGATACGCAGTATTTT

J gene: TRBJ2-1
D gene: TRBD2
clone size: .
V gene: TRBV5-6
CDR3 protein: CASSSILAGGRGEQFF
CDR3 DNA: TGTGCCAGCAGCTCCATACTAGCGGGAGGGCGAGGTGAGCAGTTCTTC

J gene: TRBJ1-1
D gene: .
clone size: .
V gene: TRBV3-1
CDR3 protein: CASTHPGIEAFF
CDR3 DNA: TGTGCCAGCACCCACCCCGGGATTGAAGCTTTCTTT

J gene: TRBJ2-1
D gene: TRBD2
clone size: .
V gene: TRBV3-1
CDR3 protein: CASSQLSGGRSYNEQLF
CDR3 DNA: TGTGCCAGCAGCCAACTTAGCGGGGGGAGGTCCTACAATGAGCAGTTATTC

J gene: TRBJ1-2
D gene: TRBD1
clone size: once
V gene: TRBV7-9
CDR3 protein: CASSLGTGQANYGYTF
CDR3 DNA: TGTGCCAGCAGCTTGGGGACAGGGCAAGCTAACTATGGCTACACCTTC

J gene: TRBJ2-7
D gene: .
clone size: .
V gene: TRBV20-1
CDR3 protein: CSAPFGSPLYEQYF
CDR3 DNA: TGCAGTGCCCCGTTTGGGTCACCCCTCTACGAGCAGTACTTC

J gene: TRBJ2-5
D gene: TRBD1
clone size: few
V gene: TRBV20-1
CDR3 protein: CSARDRQGEEETQYF
CDR3 DNA: TGCAGTGCTAGAGATAGGCAGGGGGAAGAAGAGACCCAGTACTTC

J gene: TRBJ2-7
D gene: TRBD1
clone size: many
V gene: TRBV28
CDR3 protein: CASSSGQDTSYEQYF
CDR3 DNA: TGTGCCAGCAGTTCCGGACAGGATACCTCCTACGAGCAGTACTTC

J gene: TRBJ2-4
D gene: TRBD1
clone size: .
V gene: TRBV6-1
CDR3 protein: CASSKRTGEAKNIQYF
CDR3 DNA: TGTGCCAGCAGTAAGAGGACAGGGGAAGCCAAAAACATTCAGTACTTC

J gene: TRBJ2-1
D gene: .
clone size: .
V gene: TRBV24-1
CDR3 protein: CATSDADYNEQFF
CDR3 DNA: TGTGCCACCAGTGACGCGGACTACAATGAGCAGTTCTTC

J gene: TRBJ2-5
D gene: .
clone size: many
V gene: TRBV5-1
CDR3 protein: CASSSDVETQYF
CDR3 DNA: TGCGCCAGCAGCTCGGATGTCGAGACCCAGTACTTC

J gene: TRBJ1-1
D gene: TRBD1
clone size: .
V gene: TRBV7-9
CDR3 protein: CASGQTGLLEAFF
CDR3 DNA: TGTGCCAGCGGACAGACAGGGCTACTTGAAGCTTTCTTT

J gene: TRBJ2-3
D gene: .
clone size: .
V gene: TRBV2
CDR3 protein: CASSVPPSPGSTDTQYF
CDR3 DNA: TGTGCCAGCAGTGTCCCCCCTAGCCCAGGTAGCACAGATACGCAGTATTTT

J gene: TRBJ2-1
D gene: .
clone size: few
V gene: TRBV12-3/TRBV12-4
CDR3 protein: CASTRAGWGAPDNEQFF
CDR3 DNA: TGTGCCAGCACTAGGGCGGGATGGGGCGCGCCGGACAATGAGCAGTTCTTC

J gene: TRBJ1-1
D gene: .
clone size: .
V gene: TRBV20-1
CDR3 protein: CSAPDAYTEAFF
CDR3 DNA: TGCAGTGCTCCTGACGCGTACACTGAAGCTTTCTTT

J gene: TRBJ1-4
D gene: TRBD1
clone size: .
V gene: TRBV28
CDR3 protein: CASNLRDSPTNEKLFF
CDR3 DNA: TGTGCCAGTAATCTCCGGGACAGTCCAACTAATGAAAAACTGTTTTTT

J gene: TRBJ2-7
D gene: .
clone size: .
V gene: TRBV20-1
CDR3 protein: CSARGYSGPGYEQYF
CDR3 DNA: TGCAGTGCTAGAGGGTACTCTGGACCGGGCTACGAGCAGTACTTC

J gene: TRBJ1-4
D gene: .
clone size: .
V gene: TRBV10-2
CDR3 protein: CASSGKGYSFATNEKLFF
CDR3 DNA: TGCGCCAGCAGTGGAAAGGGGTACTCCTTCGCAACTAATGAAAAACTGTTTTTT

J gene: TRBJ1-1
D gene: TRBD1
clone size: .
V gene: TRBV5-1
CDR3 protein: CASTSDRVETEAFF
CDR3 DNA: TGCGCCAGCACGTCGGACAGGGTGGAAACTGAAGCTTTCTTT

J gene: TRBJ1-1
D gene: .
clone size: .
V gene: TRBV21-1
CDR3 protein: CASSKVFHGGTGPGEAFF
CDR3 DNA: TGTGCCAGCAGCAAAGTTTTTCATGGGGGGACAGGGCCCGGTGAAGCTTTCTTT

J gene: TRBJ2-1
D gene: TRBD1
clone size: .
V gene: TRBV20-1
CDR3 protein: CSAHGQGTFGNEQFF
CDR3 DNA: TGCAGTGCTCACGGACAGGGCACTTTCGGCAATGAGCAGTTCTTC

J gene: TRBJ1-1
D gene: TRBD1
clone size: .
V gene: TRBV28
CDR3 protein: CASRVDRGGFGDTEAFF
CDR3 DNA: TGTGCCAGCAGAGTTGACAGGGGGGGCTTTGGGGACACTGAAGCTTTCTTT

J gene: TRBJ2-5
D gene: TRBD1
clone size: few
V gene: TRBV5-1
CDR3 protein: CASSHPTGSYQETQYF
CDR3 DNA: TGCGCCAGCAGCCATCCGACAGGGTCGTACCAAGAGACCCAGTACTTC

J gene: TRBJ1-2
D gene: TRBD1
clone size: .
V gene: TRBV2
CDR3 protein: CVSRDSKYGYTF
CDR3 DNA: TGTGTCAGCAGGGACAGCAAGTATGGCTACACCTTC

J gene: TRBJ1-6
D gene: .
clone size: .
V gene: TRBV4-1
CDR3 protein: CASSPELYNSPLHF
CDR3 DNA: TGCGCCAGCAGCCCCGAGCTGTATAATTCACCCCTCCACTTT

J gene: TRBJ2-7
D gene: TRBD2
clone size: .
V gene: TRBV9
CDR3 protein: CASSPQLAGGTYEQYF
CDR3 DNA: TGTGCCAGCAGCCCGCAACTAGCGGGAGGGACCTACGAGCAGTACTTC

J gene: TRBJ2-3
D gene: TRBD2
clone size: .
V gene: TRBV7-2
CDR3 protein: CASSLARASGGRDTQYF
CDR3 DNA: TGTGCCAGCAGCTTAGCGCGGGCTAGCGGGGGGAGAGATACGCAGTATTTT

J gene: TRBJ2-3
D gene: TRBD1
clone size: .
V gene: TRBV27
CDR3 protein: CASSFGTGFYTDAQYF
CDR3 DNA: TGTGCCAGCAGTTTCGGGACAGGGTTTTACACAGATGCGCAGTATTTT

J gene: TRBJ2-2
D gene: .
clone size: .
V gene: TRBV7-5
CDR3 protein: CISVPEAYWNPGSNTGELFF
CDR3 DNA: .

J gene: TRBJ2-2
D gene: TRBD1
clone size: few
V gene: TRBV29-1
CDR3 protein: CSATGGTGELFF
CDR3 DNA: TGCAGCGCTACAGGGGGCACCGGGGAGCTGTTTTTT

J gene: TRBJ2-3
D gene: .
clone size: .
V gene: TRBV11-1
CDR3 protein: CASSSLGQTSTDTQYF
CDR3 DNA: TGTGCCAGCAGTTCCCTAGGCCAGACTAGCACAGATACGCAGTATTTT

J gene: TRBJ2-3
D gene: TRBD2
clone size: .
V gene: TRBV11-3
CDR3 protein: CASSLGTSGVSDTQYF
CDR3 DNA: TGTGCCAGCAGCTTGGGGACTAGCGGGGTCTCAGATACGCAGTATTTT

J gene: TRBJ2-7
D gene: .
clone size: few
V gene: TRBV14
CDR3 protein: CASSRGLGGYEQYF
CDR3 DNA: TGTGCCAGCAGCCGCGGACTAGGGGGCTACGAGCAGTACTTC

J gene: TRBJ1-2
D gene: TRBD1
clone size: few
V gene: TRBV20-1
CDR3 protein: CSARQGANYGYTF
CDR3 DNA: TGCAGTGCTCGGCAGGGGGCTAACTATGGCTACACCTTC

J gene: TRBJ2-7
D gene: .
clone size: .
V gene: TRBV9
CDR3 protein: CASSVGQLGEQYF
CDR3 DNA: TGTGCCAGCAGCGTAGGACAATTGGGAGAGCAGTACTTC

J gene: TRBJ2-5
D gene: .
clone size: few
V gene: TRBV13
CDR3 protein: CASSLGGPKETQYF
CDR3 DNA: TGTGCCAGCAGCTTAGGTGGTCCGAAGGAGACCCAGTACTTC

J gene: TRBJ2-1
D gene: TRBD1
clone size: .
V gene: TRBV11-2
CDR3 protein: CARLDRHEQFF
CDR3 DNA: TGTGCCAGGTTGGACAGGCATGAGCAGTTCTTC

J gene: TRBJ2-1
D gene: TRBD2
clone size: .
V gene: TRBV27
CDR3 protein: CASSPLPKIAGGLLNEQFF
CDR3 DNA: TGTGCCAGCAGCCCCCTTCCGAAAATAGCGGGAGGGTTGTTAAATGAGCAGTTCTTC